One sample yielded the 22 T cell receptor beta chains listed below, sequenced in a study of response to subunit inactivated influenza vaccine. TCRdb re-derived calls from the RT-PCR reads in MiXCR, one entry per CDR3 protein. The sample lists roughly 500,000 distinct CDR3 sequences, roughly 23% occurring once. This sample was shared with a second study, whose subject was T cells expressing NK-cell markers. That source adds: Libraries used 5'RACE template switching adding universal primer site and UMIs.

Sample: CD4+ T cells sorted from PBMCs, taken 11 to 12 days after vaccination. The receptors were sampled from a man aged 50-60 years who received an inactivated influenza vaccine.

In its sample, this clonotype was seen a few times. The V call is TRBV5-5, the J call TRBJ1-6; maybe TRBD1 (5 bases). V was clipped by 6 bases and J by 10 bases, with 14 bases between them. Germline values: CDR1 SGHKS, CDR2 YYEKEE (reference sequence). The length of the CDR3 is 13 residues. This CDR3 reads CASTPGGDSPLHF. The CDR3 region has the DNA TGTGCCAGCACGCCCGGGGGAGACTCACCCCTCCACTTT. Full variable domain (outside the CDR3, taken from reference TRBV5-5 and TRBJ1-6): DAGVTQSPTHLIKTRGQQVTLRCSPISGHKSVSWYQQVLGQGPQFIFQYYEKEERGRGNFPDRFSARQFPNYSSELNVNALLLGDSALYLCASTPGGDSPLHFGNGTRLTVT.

The CDR3 loop reads CASSRGTIGELFF. The CDR3 DNA is TGTGCCAGTAGTAGGGGGACGATCGGGGAGCTGTTTTTT. The chain has TRBV19 and TRBJ2-2, with D perhaps assigned TRBD1 or TRBD2 (5 bases each). The CDR3 is made up of 13 amino acids. Trimming removed 4 bases at V and 7 bases at J, with 10 bases between. Germline-derived CDR1 and CDR2 are LNHDA and SQIVND (reference sequence).

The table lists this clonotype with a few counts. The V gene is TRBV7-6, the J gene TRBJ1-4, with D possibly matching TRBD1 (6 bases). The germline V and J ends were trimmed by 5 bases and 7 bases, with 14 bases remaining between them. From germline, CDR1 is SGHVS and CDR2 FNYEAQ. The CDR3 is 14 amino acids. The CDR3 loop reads CASSIGGRGEKLFF. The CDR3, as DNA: TGTGCCAGCAGCATCGGGGGCCGCGGTGAAAAACTGTTTTTT.

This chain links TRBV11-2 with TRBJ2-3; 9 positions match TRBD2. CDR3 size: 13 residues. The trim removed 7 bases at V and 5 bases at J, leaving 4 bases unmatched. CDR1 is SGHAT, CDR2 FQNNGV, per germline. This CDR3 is CASNSGGGDTQYF. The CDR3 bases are TGTGCCAGCAATAGCGGGGGAGGAGATACGCAGTATTTT.

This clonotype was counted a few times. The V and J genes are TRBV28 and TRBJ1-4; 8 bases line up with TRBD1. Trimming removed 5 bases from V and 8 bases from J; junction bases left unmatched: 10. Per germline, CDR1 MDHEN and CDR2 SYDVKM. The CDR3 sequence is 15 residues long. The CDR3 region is CASSRRGRFVEKLFF. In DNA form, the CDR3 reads TGTGCCAGCAGTCGCAGGGGGCGGTTCGTCGAAAAACTGTTTTTT.

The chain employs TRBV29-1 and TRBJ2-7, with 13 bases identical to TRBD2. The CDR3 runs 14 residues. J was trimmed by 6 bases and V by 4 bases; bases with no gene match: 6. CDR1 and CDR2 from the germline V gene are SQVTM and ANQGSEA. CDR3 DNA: TGCAGCGTTGGTCTCACTAGCGGGAGGGCCGAGCAGTACTTC. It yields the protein CSVGLTSGRAEQYF.

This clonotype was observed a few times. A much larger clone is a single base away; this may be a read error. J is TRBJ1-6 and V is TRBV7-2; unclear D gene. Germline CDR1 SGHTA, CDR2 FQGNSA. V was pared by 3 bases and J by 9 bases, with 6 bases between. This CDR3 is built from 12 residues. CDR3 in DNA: TGTGCCAGCAGCTTTCAGGCTTCACCCCTCCACTTT. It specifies CASSFQASPLHF. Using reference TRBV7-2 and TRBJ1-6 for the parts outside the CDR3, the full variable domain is GAGVSQSPSNKVTEKGKDVELRCDPISGHTALYWYRQSLGQGLEFLIYFQGNSAPDKSGLPSDRFSAERTGGSVSTLTIQRTQQEDSAVYLCASSFQASPLHFGNGTRLTVT.

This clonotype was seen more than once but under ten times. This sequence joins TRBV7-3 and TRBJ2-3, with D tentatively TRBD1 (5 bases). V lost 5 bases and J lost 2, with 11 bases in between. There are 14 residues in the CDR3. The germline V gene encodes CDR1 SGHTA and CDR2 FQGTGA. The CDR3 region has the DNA TGTGCCAGCAGCCCCGGACACAACACAGATACGCAGTATTTT. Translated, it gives CASSPGHNTDTQYF.

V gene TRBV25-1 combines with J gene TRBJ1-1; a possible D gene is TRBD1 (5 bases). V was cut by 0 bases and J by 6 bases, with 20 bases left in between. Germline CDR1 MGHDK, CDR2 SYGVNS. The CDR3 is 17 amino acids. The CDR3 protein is CASSEYRDMTGTPEAFF. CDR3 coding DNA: TGTGCCAGCAGTGAATATAGGGATATGACGGGGACCCCTGAAGCTTTCTTT.

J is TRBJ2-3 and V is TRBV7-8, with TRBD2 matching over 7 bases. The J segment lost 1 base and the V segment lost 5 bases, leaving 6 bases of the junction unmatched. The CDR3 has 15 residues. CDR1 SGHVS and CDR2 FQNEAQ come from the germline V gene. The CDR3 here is CASSPGGIGTDTQYF. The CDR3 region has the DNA TGTGCCAGCAGCCCCGGGGGGATTGGCACAGATACGCAGTATTTT. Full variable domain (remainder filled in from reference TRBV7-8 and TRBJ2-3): GAGVSQSPRYKVAKRGQDVALRCDPISGHVSLFWYQQALGQGPEFLTYFQNEAQLDKSGLPSDRFFAERPEGSVSTLKIQRTQQEDSAVYLCASSPGGIGTDTQYFGPGTRLTVL.

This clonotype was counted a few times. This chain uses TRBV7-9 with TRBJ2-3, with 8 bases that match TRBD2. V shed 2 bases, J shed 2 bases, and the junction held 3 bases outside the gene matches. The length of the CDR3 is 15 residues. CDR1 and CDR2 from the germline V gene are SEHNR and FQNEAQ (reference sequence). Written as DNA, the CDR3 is TGTGCCAGCAGCTTAACGGGGGGGGTCACAGATACGCAGTATTTT. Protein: CASSLTGGVTDTQYF.

CDR3 bases: TGTGCCATCAGAGGGCAGAGCTCCTACGAGCAGTACTTC. Amino acids: CAIRGQSSYEQYF. The V and J genes are TRBV10-3 and TRBJ2-7; D uncertain. Trimming shortened V by 6 bases and J by 0 bases, and 9 bases separated the two germline ends. CDR1 ENHRY and CDR2 SYGVKD come from the germline V gene. This CDR3 comprises 13 residues.

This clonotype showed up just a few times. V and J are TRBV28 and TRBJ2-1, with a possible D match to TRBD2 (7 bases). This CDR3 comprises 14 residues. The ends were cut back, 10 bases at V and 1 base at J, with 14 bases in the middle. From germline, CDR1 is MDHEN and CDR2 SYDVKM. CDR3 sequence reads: CATERGGSYNEQFF. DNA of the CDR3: TGTGCCACCGAGAGGGGGGGTTCCTACAATGAGCAGTTCTTC.

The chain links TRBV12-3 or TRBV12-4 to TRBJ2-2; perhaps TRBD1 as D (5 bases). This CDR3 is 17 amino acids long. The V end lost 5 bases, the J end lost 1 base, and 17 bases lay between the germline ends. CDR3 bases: TGTGCCAGCAGTATAAACCTCGACAGATTGAACACCGGGGAGCTGTTTTTT. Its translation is CASSINLDRLNTGELFF.

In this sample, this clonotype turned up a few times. The DNA of the CDR3 is TGTGCCAGCACCGAAGACAGGGAGCCTGGCACAGATACGCAGTATTTT. This sequence encodes CASTEDREPGTDTQYF. The chain links TRBV7-9 to TRBJ2-3, with 7 bases fitting TRBD1. This CDR3 has 16 residues. The V and J ends lost 7 bases and 1 base, in that order; junction bases with no gene match: 11. Per the germline V gene, CDR1 is SEHNR and CDR2 is FQNEAQ (reference sequence).

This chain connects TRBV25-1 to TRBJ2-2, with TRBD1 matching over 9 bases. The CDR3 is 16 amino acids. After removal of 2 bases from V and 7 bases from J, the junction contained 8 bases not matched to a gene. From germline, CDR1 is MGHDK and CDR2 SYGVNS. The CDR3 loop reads CASSEPGQGYNGELFF. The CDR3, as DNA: TGTGCCAGCAGTGAACCCGGACAGGGGTATAACGGGGAGCTGTTTTTT.

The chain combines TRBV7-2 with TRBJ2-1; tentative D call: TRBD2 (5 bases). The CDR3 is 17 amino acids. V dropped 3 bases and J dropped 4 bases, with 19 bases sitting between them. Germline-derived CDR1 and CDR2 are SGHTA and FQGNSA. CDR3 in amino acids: CASSLVRSLALYNEQFF. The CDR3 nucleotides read TGTGCCAGCAGCTTGGTACGGAGTCTAGCTCTATACAATGAGCAGTTCTTC.

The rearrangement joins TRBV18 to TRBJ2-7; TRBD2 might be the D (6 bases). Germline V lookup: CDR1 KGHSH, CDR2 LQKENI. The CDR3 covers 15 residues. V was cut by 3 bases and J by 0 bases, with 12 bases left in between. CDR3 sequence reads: CASSPERAGSYEQYF. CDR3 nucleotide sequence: TGTGCCAGCTCACCTGAGCGGGCTGGCTCCTACGAGCAGTACTTC.

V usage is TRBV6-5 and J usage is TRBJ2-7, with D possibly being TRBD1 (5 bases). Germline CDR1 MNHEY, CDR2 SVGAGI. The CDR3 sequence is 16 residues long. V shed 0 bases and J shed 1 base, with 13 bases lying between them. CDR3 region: CASSYSGAAMSYEQYF. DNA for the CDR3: TGTGCCAGCAGTTACTCAGGGGCAGCCATGTCCTACGAGCAGTACTTC.

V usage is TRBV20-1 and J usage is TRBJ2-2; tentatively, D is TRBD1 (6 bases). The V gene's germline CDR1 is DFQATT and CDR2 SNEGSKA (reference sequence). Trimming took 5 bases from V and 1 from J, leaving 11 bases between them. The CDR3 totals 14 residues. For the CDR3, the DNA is TGCAGTGCTCGAGGGACACTGAACACCGGGGAGCTGTTTTTT. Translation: CSARGTLNTGELFF.

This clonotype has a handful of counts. CDR3: CSAPDRGSTDTQYF. In DNA, the CDR3 is TGCAGTGCCCCGGACAGGGGGAGCACAGATACGCAGTATTTT. This chain links TRBV20-1 with TRBJ2-3, with TRBD1 identical over 10 bases. The CDR3 consists of 14 residues. Germline trimming cut 6 bases from V and 0 bases from J; bases unmatched to any gene: 3. The germline V gene encodes CDR1 DFQATT and CDR2 SNEGSKA (reference sequence).

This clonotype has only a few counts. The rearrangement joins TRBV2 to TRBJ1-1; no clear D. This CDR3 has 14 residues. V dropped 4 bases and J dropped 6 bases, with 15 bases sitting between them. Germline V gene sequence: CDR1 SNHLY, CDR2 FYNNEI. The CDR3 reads CASSVFSGGAEAFF. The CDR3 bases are TGTGCCAGCAGTGTTTTCTCCGGAGGCGCTGAAGCTTTCTTT.